These 26 T cell receptor beta chains were sequenced from one sample in a study of blood T cell repertoires in COVID-19. Libraries were prepared by immunoSEQ multiplex PCR; TCRdb keeps only in-frame clonotypes and omits some of them. The profile shows about 210,000 clones, 70% to 85% of them singletons. The sample consisted of peripheral blood. The receptor set was obtained from a woman older than 75 with COVID-19, enrolled during active disease.

The rearrangement uses TRBV5-8 and TRBJ1-5, with unresolved D. V lost 2 bases, J lost 0 bases, and 3 bases lay in between. Germline V gene data show CDR1 as SGHTS and CDR2 as YDEGEE. The CDR3 runs 13 residues. CDR3 coding DNA: TGTGCCAGCAGCTTCATTAGCAATCAGCCCCAGCATTTT. Translation: CASSFISNQPQHF.

This chain uses TRBV9 with TRBJ2-3, with D tentatively TRBD1 (5 bases). The germline V and J ends were trimmed by 4 bases and 4 bases, with 16 bases remaining between them. The CDR3 contains 15 residues. CDR1 and CDR2 from the germline V gene are SGDLS and YYNGEE. The CDR3 DNA sequence: TGTGCCAGCAGCATCGACGGGTCCAGGGCAGATACGCAGTATTTT. Its translation: CASSIDGSRADTQYF. Full variable domain (outside the CDR3, taken from reference TRBV9 and TRBJ2-3): DSGVTQTPKHLITATGQRVTLRCSPRSGDLSVYWYQQSLDQGLQFLIQYYNGEERAKGNILERFSAQQFPDLHSELNLSSLELGDSALYFCASSIDGSRADTQYFGPGTRLTVL.

V usage is TRBV19 and J usage is TRBJ1-2; D is perhaps TRBD1 (6 bases). Germline assignment: CDR1 LNHDA and CDR2 SQIVND (reference sequence). V lost 6 bases and J 3 bases, leaving 17 bases between the germline ends. This CDR3 is 15 amino acids long. The chain's CDR3 is CASSPTGRADYGYTF. The CDR3 DNA reads TGTGCCAGTAGCCCCACAGGGAGGGCGGACTATGGCTACACCTTC.

This chain connects TRBV3-1 (or the pseudogene TRBV3-2) to TRBJ2-7; 10 bases line up with TRBD2. The germline CDR1 and CDR2 sequences are LGHDT and YNNKEL (reference sequence). The CDR3 is 18 residues long. Germline trimming cut 0 bases from V and 3 bases from J; bases unmatched to any gene: 11. The CDR3, as DNA: TGTGCCAGCAGCCAAGATATCCCTAGCGGGAGTGGGGGCTACGAGCAGTACTTC. This translates into CASSQDIPSGSGGYEQYF.

This rearrangement joins TRBV5-1 to TRBJ2-3, with 10 bases that match TRBD2. This CDR3 contains 16 residues. The germline CDR1 and CDR2 sequences are SGHRS and YFSETQ. With 4 bases clipped from V and 5 bases from J, the junction kept 10 bases outside the gene matches. Written as DNA, the CDR3 is TGCGCCAGCAGCCCGGAGCGGGGGGGCCCTGTAGATACGCAGTATTTT. Translated: CASSPERGGPVDTQYF.

The CDR3 DNA is TGTGCCAGTAGTGCGGGGACGGGGAACATTCAGTACTTC. This translates into CASSAGTGNIQYF. This sequence joins TRBV19 and TRBJ2-4; tentatively, D is TRBD2 (6 bases). CDR1 is LNHDA, CDR2 SQIVND, per germline (reference sequence). Trimming removed 5 bases from V and 7 bases from J, with 12 bases in between. CDR3 size: 13 residues. Using reference TRBV19 and TRBJ2-4 for the parts outside the CDR3, the full variable domain is DGGITQSPKYLFRKEGQNVTLSCEQNLNHDAMYWYRQDPGQGLRLIYYSQIVNDFQKGDIAEGYSVSREKKESFPLTVTSAQKNPTAFYLCASSAGTGNIQYFGAGTRLSVL.

The chain joins TRBV12-3 or TRBV12-4 to TRBJ1-3; 10 nucleotides match TRBD1. Trimming took 6 bases from V and 6 from J; bases not matched to a gene: 2. The CDR3 length is 13 residues. CDR3 protein: CASRGTGVNTIYF. CDR3 nucleotide sequence: TGTGCCAGCAGGGGGACAGGGGTAAACACCATATATTTT.

The V gene is TRBV7-2, the J gene TRBJ1-2; 7 bases match TRBD1. Germline CDR1 SGHTA, CDR2 FQGNSA. The junction had 8 bases not matched to a gene; V was cut back by 5 bases and J by 8 bases. The CDR3 contains 13 residues. The CDR3 nucleotides read TGTGCCAGCAGCCCCCTAGGGGGCGGCGGCTACACCTTC. Translating gives CASSPLGGGGYTF.

The sample holds one count of this clone. V and J are TRBV11-3 and TRBJ2-2; TRBD2 matches 8 bases. Germline CDR1 reads SGHNT; CDR2 reads YENEEA. The CDR3 has 18 amino acids. Trimming cost V 0 bases and J 4 bases; bases outside gene matches: 10. CDR3 sequence (DNA): TGTGCCAGCAGCTTAGATCCCAGAGGGACTAGGAGCACCGGGGAGCTGTTTTTT. Translated: CASSLDPRGTRSTGELFF.

This sequence joins TRBV6-5 and TRBJ1-5; 8 nucleotides align to TRBD1. The CDR3 is 15 amino acids. V lost 8 bases, J lost 1 base, and 7 bases stayed unmatched. CDR1 is MNHEY and CDR2 is SVGAGI in the germline V gene. CDR3 region: CASGGGQASNQPQHF. The DNA for the CDR3 is TGTGCCAGCGGGGGGGGACAGGCAAGCAATCAGCCCCAGCATTTT.

The chain combines TRBV5-4 with TRBJ1-1; no clear D. The germline gives CDR1 SGHNT, CDR2 YYREEE (reference sequence). V lost 4 bases to trimming and J lost 2 bases, with 9 bases between them. The CDR3 sequence is 13 residues long. The CDR3 DNA reads TGTGCCAGCAGCACGACAATTAACACTGAAGCTTTCTTT. Encoded protein: CASSTTINTEAFF.

The gene calls are TRBV7-9 and TRBJ1-4; 7 bases agree with TRBD1. The CDR3 has 14 residues. Losses at the gene ends were 4 bases for V and 6 bases for J; bases not matched to a gene: 5. The germline CDR1 and CDR2 sequences are SEHNR and FQNEAQ (reference sequence). CDR3 sequence reads: CASSSQGYDEKLFF. The CDR3 DNA reads as TGTGCCAGCAGCTCACAGGGGTACGATGAAAAACTGTTTTTT.

This chain joins TRBV5-4 and TRBJ1-3, with a weak D call TRBD1 (6 bases). Between the trimmed V and J ends, which lost 3 bases and 3 bases, there was a span of 10 bases. This CDR3 contains 14 residues. The germline V gene encodes CDR1 SGHNT and CDR2 YYREEE (reference sequence). CDR3 nucleotide sequence: TGTGCCAGCAGCTCACAGGGCCTTGGAAACACCATATATTTT. This codes for CASSSQGLGNTIYF.

This clone was seen a handful of times. The chain recombines TRBV5-4 with TRBJ2-7, with 9 positions matching TRBD1. This CDR3 comprises 13 residues. Germline CDR1 SGHNT, CDR2 YYREEE (reference sequence). V shed 0 bases and J 7 bases; nucleotides not matched to a gene: 2. The CDR3 reads CASSLETGGEQYF. The CDR3 bases are TGTGCCAGCAGCTTGGAGACAGGGGGGGAGCAGTACTTC.

This clone was seen a handful of times. This chain uses TRBV6-1 with TRBJ1-6; D gene unclear. V lost 0 bases and J lost 11, with 14 bases in between. The germline CDR1 and CDR2 sequences are MNHNS and SASEGT. The CDR3 spans 15 residues. As DNA, the CDR3 is TGTGCCAGCAGTGAAGCGCGGGGTGAACGGGCACCCCTCCACTTT. This codes for CASSEARGERAPLHF.

The genes are TRBV5-4 and TRBJ1-1; 9 nucleotides align to TRBD1. CDR3 length: 12 residues. Germline CDR1 is SGHNT and CDR2 is YYREEE (reference sequence). V lost 4 bases and J lost 9; bases outside the gene matches: 4. The CDR3 coding sequence is TGTGCCAGCAGCGGGGACAGGGCGCAAGCTTTCTTT. Amino acid sequence: CASSGDRAQAFF.

V is TRBV9 and J is TRBJ2-2; 11 positions agree with TRBD1. The CDR3 length is 16 residues. J gave up 4 bases and V 2 bases, and 4 bases lay outside the gene matches. Per the germline V gene, CDR1 is SGDLS and CDR2 is YYNGEE. The CDR3 DNA reads TGTGCCAGCAGCGTTACAGGGACAGGGGGCACCGGGGAGCTGTTTTTT. Protein sequence: CASSVTGTGGTGELFF.

The chain has TRBV6-2 or TRBV6-3 and TRBJ1-5; D is possibly TRBD1 (6 bases). Trimming removed 2 bases from V and 0 bases from J, with 14 bases in between. This CDR3 spans 17 amino acids. Germline V gene lookup returns CDR1 MNHEY and CDR2 SVGEGT. CDR3 in DNA: TGTGCCAGCAGTTACGAACAGGGACGAAGTAGCAATCAGCCCCAGCATTTT. It is translated as CASSYEQGRSSNQPQHF.

The chain links TRBV28 to TRBJ2-1, with 9 bases lining up with TRBD2. CDR3 size: 15 residues. Germline values: CDR1 MDHEN, CDR2 SYDVKM. J gave up 3 bases and V 9 bases, and 9 bases lay outside the gene matches. CDR3 in DNA: TGTGCCAGTAGGCCGGCTAGCGGGAACTACAATGAGCAGTTCTTC. This gives the protein CASRPASGNYNEQFF.

V is TRBV13 and J is TRBJ1-1; D is undetermined. CDR1 and CDR2 from the germline V gene are PRHDT and FYEKMQ (reference sequence). The CDR3 is made up of 15 amino acids. Trimming left V 0 bases short and J 0 bases short, with 8 bases between. The CDR3 DNA is TGTGCCAGCAGCTTAGGGCGGGCCTTGAACACTGAAGCTTTCTTT. Translation gives CASSLGRALNTEAFF.

This clone has ten or more counts. The chain links TRBV13 to TRBJ2-1, with 7 bases matching TRBD1. Per germline, CDR1 PRHDT and CDR2 FYEKMQ (reference sequence). CDR3 length: 17 residues. With 5 bases clipped from V and 2 bases from J, the junction kept 12 bases outside the gene matches. The CDR3 here is CASSPTTGVGPYNEQFF. Written as DNA, the CDR3 is TGTGCCAGCAGCCCAACAACAGGGGTTGGTCCCTACAATGAGCAGTTCTTC.

The rearrangement joins TRBV5-1 to TRBJ2-7; 12 bases map to TRBD1. Germline V gene sequence: CDR1 SGHRS, CDR2 YFSETQ. The CDR3 has 15 residues. V lost 5 bases to trimming and J lost 2 bases; unmatched junction nucleotides: 5. The CDR3 DNA reads TGCGCCAGCAGATTCGGGACAGGGGGCCCCTACGAGCAGTACTTC. Protein: CASRFGTGGPYEQYF.

This chain joins TRBV5-1 and TRBJ2-1; D unresolved. Trimming took 0 bases from V and 2 from J, leaving 9 bases between them. This CDR3 contains 15 residues. Germline values: CDR1 SGHRS, CDR2 YFSETQ. CDR3 protein: CASSLASNPYNEQFF. The CDR3 DNA is TGCGCCAGCAGCTTGGCCAGTAACCCCTACAATGAGCAGTTCTTC. Complete variable domain (other parts from reference TRBV5-1 and TRBJ2-1): KAGVTQTPRYLIKTRGQQVTLSCSPISGHRSVSWYQQTPGQGLQFLFEYFSETQRNKGNFPGRFSGRQFSNSRSEMNVSTLELGDSALYLCASSLASNPYNEQFFGPGTRLTVL.

The chain combines TRBV10-3 with TRBJ2-5, with D maybe TRBD2 (5 bases). V lost 8 bases, J lost 4 bases, and 11 bases lay in between. CDR1 is ENHRY, CDR2 SYGVKD, per germline. This CDR3 has 12 amino acids. DNA for the CDR3: TGTGCCATCGCGGAGGCGGGAGAGACCCAGTACTTC. This encodes CAIAEAGETQYF.

V gene TRBV28 combines with J gene TRBJ1-4, with 7 bases lining up with TRBD1. Germline V gene data show CDR1 as MDHEN and CDR2 as SYDVKM. This CDR3 spans 15 amino acids. The trim removed 3 bases at V and 5 bases at J, leaving 6 bases unmatched. The CDR3 sequence: CASSLGGQRNEKLFF. The CDR3 coding sequence is TGTGCCAGCAGTTTGGGGGGACAGAGGAATGAAAAACTGTTTTTT.

The V gene is TRBV12-5, the J gene TRBJ1-3; TRBD1 is a possible D gene (6 bases). The V gene's germline CDR1 is LGHNT and CDR2 FRNRAP. V dropped 2 bases and J dropped 4 bases, with 27 bases sitting between them. CDR3 length: 20 residues. CDR3 bases: TGTGCTAGTGGTTTGTGGGGCACGGGGGGCCTAGGGGTAGGAGGAAACACCATATATTTT. Its protein product is CASGLWGTGGLGVGGNTIYF.